This TCR beta chain was documented in a study of T cells in Graves' hyperthyroidism and ophthalmopathy. Points from the study as a whole: Within blood appeared most thyroid clonotypes that had expanded above 0.001.

This clonotype showed up many times. The antigen is undetermined. What was amplified from RNA transcripts were TCR beta CDR3 regions. First-round RT-PCR with HTBI primers amplified the TCR CDR3 region. TCRdb ran MiXCR on the multiplex PCR reads and lists one entry per CDR3 protein. Among some 690,000 distinct CDR3 sequences listed, roughly 17% were seen once. The patients, who ranged from 18 to 65 in age, presented with newly diagnosed hyperthyroidism lasting under 2 months. The origin of this receptor is a man in his forties or fifties with Graves' hyperthyroidism. The sequencing input was blood.

CDR3 region: CASSLGVGGYTF. The CDR3 bases are TGTGCCAGCAGTTTAGGGGTAGGAGGCTACACCTTC. The rearrangement links TRBV28 to TRBJ1-2; D is uncertain. Deletions cut 2 bases from V and 8 bases from J, with 9 bases between. This CDR3 contains 12 residues. Germline V gives CDR1 MDHEN, CDR2 SYDVKM.